This paragraph covers one T cell receptor beta chain sequence. V was cut by 8 bases and J by 0 bases, with 8 bases left in between. The CDR3 extends over 13 amino acids. The sample is drawn from a study of blood T cell repertoires in COVID-19. Study-wide background: From T cells, B-cell-depleted T cells, or PBMCs came the material, which was cDNA or gDNA.

TCRdb's copy holds only in-frame clones and misses some; the assay was immunoSEQ multiplex PCR. The table lists some 230,000 clones, 75% to 85% of them singletons. Material: peripheral blood. The TCR sequence derives from a woman in her 50s with acute or convalescent COVID-19. The chain recombines TRBV12-3 or TRBV12-4 with TRBJ1-3, with D uncertain. CDR3 region: CASFVSSGNTIYF. Here the CDR3 DNA reads TGTGCCAGCTTTGTATCCTCTGGAAACACCATATATTTT.